The sequence of this T cell receptor beta chain was determined in a study of post-analysis software for immune sequencing data. About the study: Recorded subtypes: relapsing-remitting, secondary progressive, progressive-relapsing; some patients unannotated.

Unique molecular identifiers featured in each of the TCR beta cDNA libraries. Each batch of about 0.95 to 11 million T cells produced 490,000 or so cDNA molecules. TCRdb ran MiXCR on the PCR reads and lists one entry per CDR3 protein. The table includes 170,000 or so distinct CDR3 sequences, approximately 30% detected once. V gave up 4 bases and J gave up 2 bases, with 3 bases separating them. CDR1 and CDR2 (germline): KGHSH, LQKENI. The length of the CDR3 is 12 residues. In its sample, this clonotype was seen a few times. Its antigen is as yet unknown. Findings and caveats of the study: There was significantly lower normalized Chao1 diversity in multiple sclerosis patients than in controls. Patients showed TRBV5-6, TRBV5-1 and TRBV20-1 among a few TRBV segments more frequent than in controls. F-measure co-clustering was strong for batch-matched samples.

The chain recombines TRBV18 with TRBJ1-3; D remains unclear. This TCR derives from a girl aged 10-17 years with multiple sclerosis. The sequencing sample was made of blood. This CDR3 reads CASSLTGNTIYF. In nucleotides, the CDR3 is TGTGCCAGCTCACTGACTGGAAACACCATATATTTT.